The 5 T cell receptor beta chains presented below share a single source sample, sequenced in a study of shared clonotypes between healthy human individuals. The assay was immunoSEQ multiplex PCR, and TCRdb's table has in-frame clones only and misses some. The sample has under 1,100,000 clones; around 82% are singletons. The material sequenced was memory CD4+ T cells from PBMCs. The sample's subset: CD45RA-negative fraction. These receptors were taken from a man in his late teens or twenties in good health. Some clones in this sample may be carry-over from other donors' samples.

J is TRBJ1-1 and V is TRBV6-1; D call uncertain. The CDR3 length is 15 residues. V lost 6 bases and J 0 bases, leaving 14 bases between the germline ends. Germline V lookup: CDR1 MNHNS, CDR2 SASEGT. CDR3 sequence reads: CASSLGWRMNTEAFF. CDR3 coding DNA: TGTGCCAGCAGCCTTGGGTGGAGAATGAACACTGAAGCTTTCTTT.

The chain recombines TRBV30 with TRBJ2-2; D is uncertain. Germline V lookup: CDR1 GTSNPN, CDR2 SVGIG (reference sequence). Trimming left V 2 bases short and J 3 bases short, with 7 bases between. CDR3 length: 13 residues. This chain's CDR3 is CAWSLWDTGELFF. The CDR3, as DNA: TGTGCCTGGAGTTTGTGGGACACCGGGGAGCTGTTTTTT.

The chain carries TRBV19 and TRBJ1-1; tentative D call: TRBD1 (6 bases). V was pared by 4 bases and J by 1 base, with 16 bases between. The germline CDR1 and CDR2 sequences are LNHDA and SQIVND (reference sequence). The CDR3 spans 16 residues. The CDR3 loop is CASSTDRTWGNTEAFF. In DNA form, the CDR3 reads TGTGCCAGTAGTACCGACAGGACTTGGGGGAACACTGAAGCTTTCTTT.

This clone was counted between two and nine times. The rearrangement joins TRBV5-1 to TRBJ2-7; TRBD2 matches 14 bases. Germline V lookup: CDR1 SGHRS, CDR2 YFSETQ. V gave up 4 bases and J gave up 3 bases; unmatched junction bases: 15. This CDR3 comprises 19 residues. CDR3 sequence reads: CASSPGLAGADSKNYEQYF. The CDR3 region has the DNA TGCGCCAGCAGCCCGGGACTAGCGGGAGCCGACTCCAAGAACTACGAGCAGTACTTC.

This sequence joins TRBV4-2 and TRBJ2-1; unclear D gene. The CDR3 consists of 17 residues. Trimming took 0 bases from V and 0 from J, leaving 12 bases between them. Germline lookup yields CDR1 LGHNA and CDR2 YNFKEQ. The chain's CDR3 is CASSQDEEPHSYNEQFF. CDR3 sequence (DNA): TGTGCCAGCAGCCAAGATGAGGAGCCCCACTCCTACAATGAGCAGTTCTTC.